The next 20 T cell receptor beta chains were all read from a single sample in a study of T cells in Graves' hyperthyroidism and ophthalmopathy. It was RNA transcripts that yielded the amplified TCR beta CDR3 regions. The TCR CDR3 was amplified in a first-round RT-PCR using the HTBI primer set. TCRdb used MiXCR to reprocess the multiplex PCR reads, holding one entry per CDR3 protein. The sample includes over 250,000 distinct CDR3 sequences, over 15% of them seen just once. The specimen was blood. The origin of the receptors is a woman in her sixties with Graves' ophthalmopathy.

Of note for this clonotype: This may stem from a read error, because a much larger clone lies one nucleotide away. The chain links TRBV28 to TRBJ1-3; 9 positions match TRBD1. From germline, CDR1 is MDHEN and CDR2 SYDVKM. The CDR3 totals 15 residues. CDR3 amino acids: CAGRGQGALGNTIYF. CDR3 nucleotide sequence: TGTGCCGGCAGGGGACAGGGAGCACTCGGAAACACCATATATTTT.

This clonotype was picked up many times. The V gene is TRBV3-1, the J gene TRBJ2-7, with D possibly called TRBD1 or TRBD2 (5 bases each). The CDR3 is made up of 14 amino acids. CDR1 and CDR2 from the germline V gene are LGHDT and YNNKEL (reference sequence). Trimming left V 5 bases short and J 6 bases short, with 17 bases between. The CDR3, as DNA: TGTGCCAGCAGCTGGACTTATAGGGACGGCGAGCAGTACTTC. It yields the protein CASSWTYRDGEQYF.

In its sample, this clonotype was seen many times. The rearrangement uses TRBV20-1 and TRBJ2-7; 10 bases are shared with TRBD1. The CDR3 contains 11 residues. Per the germline V gene, CDR1 is DFQATT and CDR2 is SNEGSKA (reference sequence). The CDR3: CRGDRGYEQYF. In DNA, the CDR3 is TGCAGGGGGGACAGGGGTTACGAGCAGTACTTC.

There are a few counts of this clonotype. V gene TRBV5-1 combines with J gene TRBJ1-1; D is unclear. The CDR3 runs to 14 residues. V lost 5 bases and J lost 0, with 11 bases in between. Germline assignment: CDR1 SGHRS and CDR2 YFSETQ. The CDR3 loop is CASSRHYMNTEAFF. The CDR3 DNA reads TGCGCCAGCAGTAGACATTATATGAACACTGAAGCTTTCTTT. Full variable domain (remainder filled in from reference TRBV5-1 and TRBJ1-1): KAGVTQTPRYLIKTRGQQVTLSCSPISGHRSVSWYQQTPGQGLQFLFEYFSETQRNKGNFPGRFSGRQFSNSRSEMNVSTLELGDSALYLCASSRHYMNTEAFFGQGTRLTVV.

Many counts were recorded for this clonotype. The rearrangement joins TRBV2 to TRBJ2-3; 8 nucleotides match TRBD2. Trimming cost V 6 bases and J 4 bases; bases outside gene matches: 15. This CDR3 has 17 amino acids. CDR1 is SNHLY and CDR2 is FYNNEI in the germline V gene. This CDR3 is CASSILSVGGGPDTQYF. As DNA, the CDR3 is TGTGCCAGCAGCATACTAAGTGTGGGCGGGGGGCCAGATACGCAGTATTTT.

Ten or more counts support this clonotype. V and J are TRBV20-1 and TRBJ2-3, with 13 nucleotides matching TRBD2. The V segment lost 3 bases and the J segment 2 bases; nucleotides outside the gene matches: 2. This CDR3 is built from 15 residues. Germline lookup yields CDR1 DFQATT and CDR2 SNEGSKA (reference sequence). The chain's CDR3 is CSASGLAGVTDTQYF. The CDR3 DNA reads TGCAGTGCTAGCGGACTAGCGGGGGTCACAGATACGCAGTATTTT.

The table lists this clonotype with a few counts. The rearrangement joins TRBV27 to TRBJ2-7; 10 bases align to TRBD2. Trimming removed 5 bases from V and 4 bases from J; junction bases left unmatched: 14. Looked up from germline, CDR1 is MNHEY and CDR2 is SMNVEV (reference sequence). The CDR3 consists of 17 residues. CDR3 region: CASSPSPGLAHEYEQYF. In DNA form, the CDR3 reads TGTGCCAGCAGTCCTTCCCCGGGACTAGCGCATGAATACGAGCAGTACTTC.

The CDR3 nucleotides read TGTGCCAGTAGTGTCCGAGAGACCCAGTACTTC. Its protein is CASSVRETQYF. The chain carries TRBV19 and TRBJ2-5, with D uncertain. The CDR3 contains 11 residues. Germline CDR1 is LNHDA and CDR2 is SQIVND (reference sequence). With 5 bases removed from V and 4 bases from J, the gap between germline ends came to 5 bases.

This clonotype was counted ten times or more. DNA of the CDR3: TGCAGTGCGGTTCTAGCGGGAGGTACAGATACGCAGTATTTT. The encoded protein is CSAVLAGGTDTQYF. This rearrangement joins TRBV20-1 to TRBJ2-3; 11 positions agree with TRBD2. The CDR3 totals 14 residues. Looked up from germline, CDR1 is DFQATT and CDR2 is SNEGSKA (reference sequence). Unmatched junction bases numbered 5, after V lost 6 bases and J lost 3 bases.

As to this clonotype: The missing conserved phenylalanine or tryptophan at the end of this CDR3 makes a read error likely. V gene TRBV5-1 combines with J gene TRBJ1-6, with a tentative D call TRBD1 (5 bases). This CDR3 is built from 15 residues. Germline V CDR1 and CDR2: SGHRS, YFSETQ. Trimming shortened V by 1 base and J by 5 bases, and 10 bases separated the two germline ends. The CDR3 region is CASSLQGANNSPLHS. The CDR3 region has the DNA TGCGCCAGCAGCTTGCAGGGAGCGAATAATTCACCCCTCCACTCT.

J is TRBJ1-4 and V is TRBV15; D gene uncertain. This CDR3 comprises 16 residues. In germline, CDR1 is LNHNV, CDR2 YYDKDF (reference sequence). V lost 0 bases and J lost 10, with 18 bases in between. For the CDR3, the DNA is TGTGCCACCAGCAGAGATTTCGAGGGTAGGGTCGGAAAACTGTTTTTT. Protein product: CATSRDFEGRVGKLFF.

Concerning this clonotype: An end of the junction differs from the germline gene, which may be a read error. The genes are TRBV6-2 or TRBV6-3 and TRBJ1-1, with D hard to call. CDR3 length: 13 amino acids. From germline, CDR1 is MNHEY and CDR2 SVGEGT. CDR3 in DNA: TGTGCCAGCACCAGGAAATTGAACACTGGAGCTTTCTTT. This gives the protein CASTRKLNTGAFF.

This chain connects TRBV5-1 to TRBJ2-5; 7 nucleotides agree with TRBD1. The CDR3 spans 15 residues. Per germline, CDR1 SGHRS and CDR2 YFSETQ. V was clipped by 5 bases and J by 4 bases; unmatched bases: 11. DNA of the CDR3: TGCGCCAGCAGACCCGGGACAGTTTTTGGAGAGACCCAGTACTTC. Amino acids: CASRPGTVFGETQYF.

This clonotype was seen repeatedly, ten times or more. The chain employs TRBV2 and TRBJ1-2; D not resolved. V lost 8 bases, J lost 0 bases, and 19 bases lay in between. This CDR3 is 16 amino acids long. CDR1 is SNHLY and CDR2 is FYNNEI in the germline V gene. The CDR3 protein is CASHGVALITNYGYTF. CDR3 coding DNA: TGTGCCAGCCATGGAGTCGCTCTGATTACTAACTATGGCTACACCTTC. Together with reference TRBV2 and TRBJ1-2, the CDR3 gives the full variable domain: EPEVTQTPSHQVTQMGQEVILRCVPISNHLYFYWYRQILGQKVEFLVSFYNNEISEKSEIFDDQFSVERPDGSNFTLKIRSTKLEDSAMYFCASHGVALITNYGYTFGSGTRLTVV.

This clonotype was seen repeatedly, ten times or more. This sequence joins TRBV6-2 or TRBV6-3 and TRBJ1-1, with 7 bases matching TRBD1. Looked up from germline, CDR1 is MNHEY and CDR2 is SVGEGT. The V segment lost 6 bases and the J segment 6 bases; nucleotides outside the gene matches: 7. The CDR3 has 13 amino acids. CDR3 nucleotide sequence: TGTGCCAGCAGGCGACAGGGCCCTCCTGAAGCTTTCTTT. It codes for CASRRQGPPEAFF.

This clonotype was detected ten times or more. The rearrangement joins TRBV7-2 to TRBJ2-7; a possible D gene is TRBD1 (5 bases). The CDR3 is 15 residues long. Per the germline V gene, CDR1 is SGHTA and CDR2 is FQGNSA. The V gene lost 4 bases and the J gene lost 4 bases, with 17 bases spanning the gap. This CDR3 is CASSSFRGFFYEQYF. CDR3 nucleotide sequence: TGTGCCAGCAGCTCATTTAGGGGCTTTTTTTACGAGCAGTACTTC.

This clonotype was counted at least ten times. The CDR3 DNA follows: TGCAGTGCTAGAAAGGAGGGGCAAGGAAGCAATCAGCCCCAGCATTTT. It specifies CSARKEGQGSNQPQHF. V gene TRBV20-1 combines with J gene TRBJ1-5; D is possibly TRBD1 (5 bases). CDR3 size: 16 residues. Germline V gene sequence: CDR1 DFQATT, CDR2 SNEGSKA (reference sequence). The ends were cut back, 2 bases at V and 1 base at J, with 15 bases in the middle.

This clonotype was found a few times. The V call is TRBV27, the J call TRBJ1-5; maybe TRBD1 (5 bases). The CDR3 loop spans 14 amino acids. Germline-derived CDR1 and CDR2 are MNHEY and SMNVEV (reference sequence). The ends were cut back, 3 bases at V and 7 bases at J, with 13 bases in the middle. The CDR3 DNA reads as TGTGCCAGCAGTTTGAGAGGGGTCTACCAGCCCCAGCATTTT. It is translated as CASSLRGVYQPQHF.

This clonotype showed up many times. The chain joins TRBV7-9 to TRBJ2-1, with TRBD2 identical over 11 bases. CDR1 is SEHNR and CDR2 is FQNEAQ in the germline V gene (reference sequence). Trimming removed 4 bases from V and 3 bases from J; junction bases left unmatched: 11. This CDR3 has 18 residues. As DNA, the CDR3 is TGTGCCAGCAGCTGCCAGGGACTAGCGGACATTTTCTACAATGAGCAGTTCTTC. This codes for CASSCQGLADIFYNEQFF.

This clonotype has a count of ten or more. The chain carries TRBV2 and TRBJ2-3; D remains unclear. V lost 3 bases and J 5 bases, leaving 12 bases between the germline ends. From germline, CDR1 is SNHLY and CDR2 FYNNEI. The CDR3 consists of 14 residues. CDR3 region: CASSDRRFEDTQYF. The CDR3 DNA is TGTGCCAGCAGTGATCGGCGGTTCGAAGATACGCAGTATTTT. The full variable domain, in which reference TRBV2 and TRBJ2-3 provide the parts outside the CDR3, is EPEVTQTPSHQVTQMGQEVILRCVPISNHLYFYWYRQILGQKVEFLVSFYNNEISEKSEIFDDQFSVERPDGSNFTLKIRSTKLEDSAMYFCASSDRRFEDTQYFGPGTRLTVL.